This is a list of T cell receptor beta chains from one sample in a study of CD8 T cells in ankylosing spondylitis. Via MiXCR, TCRdb re-called the 5' RACE reads, giving one row per CDR3 protein. The data show 500,000 to 550,000 distinct CDR3 sequences, with about 12% seen just once and about 6.8% held by the top ten. The source material was blood, either unsorted or a sorted T cell fraction (not recorded which). These receptors originate from a male donor with ankylosing spondylitis. CDR3s include the opening cysteine and the closing phenylalanine or tryptophan. Each record gives: CDR3 length, clone size, D gene, V gene, J gene, CDR3 DNA, CDR3 protein. D genes are given only for firm matches. Clone size is not always given. Where it is, it says once, few, many or a class for expanded clones.

len: 13
abundance: NA
d_gene: NA
v_gene: TRBV25-1
j_gene: TRBJ1-3
CDR3nt: TGTGCCAGTTCACAGGGAGTTAGAAACACCATATATTTT
CDR3aa: CASSQGVRNTIYF

len: 16
abundance: many
d_gene: NA
v_gene: TRBV11-2
j_gene: TRBJ2-6
CDR3nt: TGTGCCAGCAGCTTAGCAGGGATCTCTGGGGCCAACGTCCTGACTTTC
CDR3aa: CASSLAGISGANVLTF

len: 14
abundance: few
d_gene: NA
v_gene: TRBV10-3
j_gene: TRBJ1-1
CDR3nt: TGTGCCATCAGTGAAAAGGGTTCGGACACTGAAGCTTTCTTT
CDR3aa: CAISEKGSDTEAFF

len: 17
abundance: few
d_gene: TRBD2
v_gene: TRBV27
j_gene: TRBJ2-3
CDR3nt: TGTGCCAGCAGTTTTGGTGGACTAGCGGGAGAAACAGATACGCAGTATTTT
CDR3aa: CASSFGGLAGETDTQYF

len: 13
abundance: many
d_gene: NA
v_gene: TRBV5-1
j_gene: TRBJ1-1
CDR3nt: TGCGCCAGCAGCTCACAGGCGAACACTGAAGCTTTCTTT
CDR3aa: CASSSQANTEAFF

len: 11
abundance: few
d_gene: NA
v_gene: TRBV25-1
j_gene: TRBJ1-1
CDR3nt: TGTGCCAGCAGTGGGAGGACTGAAGCTTTCTTT
CDR3aa: CASSGRTEAFF

len: 13
abundance: NA
d_gene: NA
v_gene: TRBV7-8
j_gene: TRBJ1-1
CDR3nt: TGTGCCAGCAGCTTAGGTCGCGGACCCGAAGCTTTCTTT
CDR3aa: CASSLGRGPEAFF

len: 15
abundance: NA
d_gene: NA
v_gene: TRBV20-1
j_gene: TRBJ2-3
CDR3nt: TGCAGTGCTCACCTCCCTTGGCGGGTGACAGATACGCAGTATTTT
CDR3aa: CSAHLPWRVTDTQYF

len: 12
abundance: NA
d_gene: NA
v_gene: TRBV20-1
j_gene: TRBJ2-1
CDR3nt: TGCAGTGCTAGAGTCGGAGACAATGAGCAGTTCTTC
CDR3aa: CSARVGDNEQFF

len: 15
abundance: many
d_gene: NA
v_gene: TRBV7-2
j_gene: TRBJ1-1
CDR3nt: TGTGCCAGCAGCCTCCTAGGGGTCATGAACACTGAAGCTTTCTTT
CDR3aa: CASSLLGVMNTEAFF

len: 14
abundance: NA
d_gene: NA
v_gene: TRBV3-1
j_gene: TRBJ2-3
CDR3nt: TGTGCCAGCAGAACGACAGGAGCGATTGCTACGCAGTATTTT
CDR3aa: CASRTTGAIATQYF

len: 13
abundance: many
d_gene: NA
v_gene: TRBV20-1
j_gene: TRBJ1-1
CDR3nt: TGCAGTGCTAGGAGACAGAGAGACACTGAAGCTTTCTTT
CDR3aa: CSARRQRDTEAFF

len: 15
abundance: many
d_gene: NA
v_gene: TRBV25-1
j_gene: TRBJ2-5
CDR3nt: TGTGCCAGCAGTGAATATCGACTGTCGGAGGAGACCCAGTACTTC
CDR3aa: CASSEYRLSEETQYF

len: 14
abundance: many
d_gene: NA
v_gene: TRBV6-1
j_gene: TRBJ1-4
CDR3nt: TGTGCCAGCAGCCGGGCCATGGGTAATGAAAAACTGTTTTTT
CDR3aa: CASSRAMGNEKLFF

len: 15
abundance: NA
d_gene: NA
v_gene: TRBV6-5
j_gene: TRBJ1-3
CDR3nt: TGTGCCAGCAGTTACTCGGCGTCAGCTGGAAACACCATATATTTT
CDR3aa: CASSYSASAGNTIYF

len: 15
abundance: few
d_gene: NA
v_gene: TRBV7-2
j_gene: TRBJ2-5
CDR3nt: TGTGCCAGCAGCTCCAGGAGGGGTTTACAAGAGACCCAGTACTTC
CDR3aa: CASSSRRGLQETQYF

len: 16
abundance: many
d_gene: NA
v_gene: TRBV10-3
j_gene: TRBJ2-1
CDR3nt: TGTGCCATCAGTGTATCGACGGGTGACAGGAGAAATGAGCAGTTCTTC
CDR3aa: CAISVSTGDRRNEQFF

len: 13
abundance: NA
d_gene: NA
v_gene: TRBV5-6
j_gene: TRBJ2-2
CDR3nt: TGTGCCAGCACCAGGCCGGCGACCGGGGAGCTGTTTTTT
CDR3aa: CASTRPATGELFF